Shown below are 30 T cell receptor beta chains from a single sample sequenced in a study of shared clonotypes between healthy human individuals (dated by TCRdb to 2018 to 2021). Library preparation was by the immunoSEQ multiplex PCR assay. TCRdb holds this immuneACCESS table with in-frame rearrangements only. Some clones are missing; in checked studies, unresolved V genes explain under half, and the rest has no known cause. This sample holds approximately 330,000 clones; around 70% were observed only once. The ten largest clones add up to about 10% of the sample. Sequenced material: memory CD4+ T cells sorted from blood. What the cell subset or site label conveys for this sample: CD45RA-negative fraction. These receptor sequences come from a young man in good health.

The J gene is TRBJ2-3, the V gene TRBV7-2; D might be TRBD2 (6 bases). Per the germline V gene, CDR1 is SGHTA and CDR2 is FQGNSA. Trimming cost V 6 bases and J 1 base, with 11 bases left between them. The CDR3 is 14 residues long. CDR3 residues: CASSRRDGTDTQYF. CDR3 coding DNA: TGTGCCAGCAGTAGGAGGGACGGCACAGATACGCAGTATTTT.

This clone came up once. J is TRBJ2-7 and V is TRBV5-1; D might be TRBD1 (6 bases). The germline gives CDR1 SGHRS, CDR2 YFSETQ. V shed 3 bases and J shed 2 bases, with 18 bases lying between them. The CDR3 runs 16 residues. The CDR3 reads CASSYTRTVVPYEQYF. The DNA for the CDR3 is TGCGCCAGCAGCTACACCCGGACAGTAGTCCCCTACGAGCAGTACTTC.

This rearrangement joins TRBV2 to TRBJ2-1, with TRBD2 as a possible D gene (6 bases). With 8 bases removed from V and 7 bases from J, the gap between germline ends came to 12 bases. Germline loops: CDR1 SNHLY, CDR2 FYNNEI. The CDR3 totals 12 residues. CDR3 loop: CASGTDDNEQFF. In nucleotides, the CDR3 is TGTGCCAGCGGGACTGATGATAATGAGCAGTTCTTC.

This sequence joins TRBV27 and TRBJ2-1; 9 positions agree with TRBD2. The trim removed 5 bases at V and 4 bases at J, leaving 9 bases unmatched. Germline CDR1 reads MNHEY; CDR2 reads SMNVEV (reference sequence). The CDR3 has 16 residues. The CDR3 is CASSPAGSGRYNEQFF. CDR3 sequence (DNA): TGTGCCAGCAGTCCCGCGGGCAGCGGGAGGTACAATGAGCAGTTCTTC.

The chain links TRBV9 to TRBJ1-2; no reliable D call. Looked up from germline, CDR1 is SGDLS and CDR2 is YYNGEE. Trimming stripped 2 bases from V and 9 bases from J, with 14 bases between. The CDR3 runs to 13 residues. The CDR3 region is CASSVLGGVSYTF. CDR3 DNA sequence: TGTGCCAGCAGCGTGTTGGGAGGTGTTAGCTACACCTTC.

This clone has more than one count but fewer than ten. V gene TRBV9 combines with J gene TRBJ2-1; 8 nucleotides agree with TRBD2. Germline CDR1 SGDLS, CDR2 YYNGEE. Unmatched junction bases numbered 11, after V lost 2 bases and J lost 4 bases. This CDR3 has 17 residues. The CDR3 region is CASSVTIEREWYNEQFF. CDR3 nucleotide sequence: TGTGCCAGCAGCGTGACGATTGAGCGGGAGTGGTACAATGAGCAGTTCTTC.

This clone was seen repeatedly, ten times or more. Other DNA sequences from this sample encode an identical CDR3 as well. V and J are TRBV5-1 and TRBJ2-3; D is uncertain. V lost 4 bases, J lost 4 bases, and 10 bases lay in between. The CDR3 has 13 amino acids. CDR1 is SGHRS, CDR2 YFSETQ, per germline. CDR3 protein: CASSVGFPDTQYF. The DNA of the CDR3 is TGCGCCAGCAGCGTAGGTTTCCCAGATACGCAGTATTTT.

V usage is TRBV6-4 and J usage is TRBJ1-1; D might be TRBD1 (5 bases). Germline V gives CDR1 MRHNA, CDR2 SNTAGT. V lost 6 bases and J lost 1, with 15 bases in between. This CDR3 comprises 15 residues. CDR3 DNA sequence: TGTGCCAGCAGGGACACCGACACCCAGAACACTGAAGCTTTCTTT. This translates into CASRDTDTQNTEAFF.

The genes are TRBV4-1 and TRBJ2-1; 8 bases are a match to TRBD2. CDR3 length: 16 residues. Germline trimming cut 2 bases from V and 4 bases from J; bases unmatched to any gene: 7. CDR1 and CDR2 (germline): MGHRA, YSYEKL. CDR3 nucleotide sequence: TGCGCCAGCAGCCAAATTGACGGGAGGGGATACAATGAGCAGTTCTTC. Translation gives CASSQIDGRGYNEQFF.

This chain connects TRBV7-6 to TRBJ2-7; D uncertain. The CDR3 sequence is 14 residues long. The germline CDR1 and CDR2 sequences are SGHVS and FNYEAQ. Trimming took 2 bases from V and 0 from J, leaving 8 bases between them. CDR3 bases: TGTGCCAGCAGCTTATACAGCGCCTCCTACGAGCAGTACTTC. It yields the protein CASSLYSASYEQYF. The variable domain in full, with the rest retrieved from reference TRBV7-6 and TRBJ2-7, is GAGVSQSPRYKVTKRGQDVALRCDPISGHVSLYWYRQALGQGPEFLTYFNYEAQQDKSGLPNDRFSAERPEGSISTLTIQRTEQRDSAMYRCASSLYSASYEQYFGPGTRLTVT.

Comments on this clone: Being one base from a much bigger clone, this may be a read error. Other DNA sequences in the sample encode the same CDR3. The chain recombines TRBV2 with TRBJ1-5; 7 bases are shared with TRBD1. Germline assignment: CDR1 SNHLY and CDR2 FYNNEI. V gave up 6 bases and J gave up 4 bases; unmatched junction bases: 3. The CDR3 consists of 13 residues. The CDR3 sequence: CASRGQSNQPQHF. Written as DNA, the CDR3 is TGTGCCAGCAGGGGACAGTCAAATCAGCCCCAGCATTTT.

The V call is TRBV5-1, the J call TRBJ1-2; D is perhaps TRBD1 (5 bases). The CDR3 is 15 residues long. Trimming pared 4 bases from V and 2 bases from J, leaving 15 bases between. Per the germline V gene, CDR1 is SGHRS and CDR2 is YFSETQ. The CDR3 sequence is CASSTEPDRNYGYTF. CDR3 DNA sequence: TGCGCCAGCAGCACCGAACCTGACAGAAACTATGGCTACACCTTC.

The chain recombines TRBV15 with TRBJ2-3; 8 nucleotides align to TRBD2. There are 19 residues in the CDR3. V trimming: 0 bases; J trimming: 2 bases; junction bases outside the gene matches: 13. CDR1 LNHNV and CDR2 YYDKDF come from the germline V gene (reference sequence). The CDR3 spells CATSRDRVTGGTITDTQYF. The CDR3 DNA sequence: TGTGCCACCAGCAGAGATCGAGTAACGGGAGGGACTATCACAGATACGCAGTATTTT.

J is TRBJ2-1 and V is TRBV5-8, with D uncertain. The CDR3 is made up of 14 amino acids. The V gene's germline CDR1 is SGHTS and CDR2 YDEGEE. V gave up 0 bases and J gave up 4 bases, with 8 bases separating them. DNA of the CDR3: TGTGCCAGCAGCTTGGTGTCCATTTACAATGAGCAGTTCTTC. It specifies CASSLVSIYNEQFF.

This chain connects TRBV10-2 to TRBJ1-2; 9 bases are a match to TRBD1. The CDR3 has 17 residues. Losses at the gene ends were 3 bases for V and 5 bases for J; bases not matched to a gene: 13. Germline V gene lookup returns CDR1 WSHSY and CDR2 SAAADI. Written as DNA, the CDR3 is TGCGCCAGCAGTGATATGGGACAGGGTGGCGATGGGTATGGCTACACCTTC. Amino acids: CASSDMGQGGDGYGYTF.

The chain has TRBV18 and TRBJ2-5; 12 bases fit TRBD2. Germline CDR1 is KGHSH and CDR2 is LQKENI. The CDR3 is made up of 16 amino acids. The junction had 9 bases not matched to a gene; V was cut back by 6 bases and J by 4 bases. The CDR3 spells CASSPNPGLAGETQYF. In DNA, the CDR3 is TGTGCCAGCTCGCCCAATCCGGGACTAGCGGGAGAGACCCAGTACTTC.

The rearrangement uses TRBV5-5 and TRBJ1-4, with D possibly being TRBD1 (5 bases). CDR1 and CDR2 (germline): SGHKS, YYEKEE (reference sequence). CDR3 length: 16 amino acids. V was trimmed by 2 bases and J by 10 bases, leaving 21 bases between them. The chain's CDR3 is CASSLRPPQEYGKLFF. CDR3 in DNA: TGTGCCAGCAGCTTACGTCCCCCACAGGAGTATGGAAAACTGTTTTTT.

The chain has TRBV23-1 and TRBJ2-3; 7 nucleotides match TRBD2. TRBV23-1 is classed as an ORF, of uncertain function. V lost 2 bases and J lost 0; bases outside the gene matches: 2. The CDR3 covers 15 residues. CDR3 nucleotide sequence: TGCGCCAGCAGTCAAGGGGGGGACAGCACAGATACGCAGTATTTT. It specifies CASSQGGDSTDTQYF.

The V gene is TRBV6-1, the J gene TRBJ2-1; 10 bases align to TRBD2. CDR1 is MNHNS and CDR2 is SASEGT in the germline V gene. The CDR3 runs to 15 residues. The V and J ends lost 2 bases and 6 bases, in that order; junction bases with no gene match: 4. Written as DNA, the CDR3 is TGTGCCAGCAGTGAAAAGGCTAGCGGGAGCAATGAGCAGTTCTTC. Its translation is CASSEKASGSNEQFF.

The chain carries TRBV11-3 and TRBJ2-7; weak D call: TRBD1 (6 bases). V lost 10 bases, J lost 4 bases, and 11 bases lay in between. Germline loops: CDR1 SGHNT, CDR2 YENEEA. The CDR3 length is 11 residues. CDR3 DNA: TGTGCCATCTACACAGGGTACGAGCAGTACTTC. This codes for CAIYTGYEQYF.

This clone showed up just a few times. V gene TRBV5-1 combines with J gene TRBJ2-5; unclear D gene. V gave up 2 bases and J gave up 1 base, with 12 bases separating them. There are 15 residues in the CDR3. The germline gives CDR1 SGHRS, CDR2 YFSETQ. Written as DNA, the CDR3 is TGCGCCAGCAGCTTCTTTAGGCCTGGCCAAGAGACCCAGTACTTC. Its protein is CASSFFRPGQETQYF.

The genes are TRBV10-1 and TRBJ2-1; TRBD2 might be the D (6 bases). Germline V gene data show CDR1 as WNHNN and CDR2 as SYGVQD (reference sequence). Trimming removed 4 bases from V and 10 bases from J, with 8 bases in between. This CDR3 contains 11 residues. For the CDR3, the DNA is TGCGCCAGCAGTGCTCGGGAGGAGCAGTTCTTC. Encoded protein: CASSAREEQFF.

V and J are TRBV5-1 and TRBJ2-7; the D is unclear. V was trimmed by 1 base and J by 2 bases, leaving 10 bases between them. Germline values: CDR1 SGHRS, CDR2 YFSETQ. The CDR3 has 14 residues. As DNA, the CDR3 is TGCGCCAGCAGCTTGTTGGCAGAAACCTACGAGCAGTACTTC. It codes for CASSLLAETYEQYF.

The CDR3 reads CAWGGGQTQYF. DNA for the CDR3: TGTGCCTGGGGGGGCGGACAGACCCAGTACTTC. This rearrangement joins TRBV30 to TRBJ2-5, with TRBD1 as a possible D gene (6 bases). The CDR3 extends over 11 amino acids. V was trimmed by 5 bases and J by 6 bases, leaving 10 bases between them. In germline, CDR1 is GTSNPN, CDR2 SVGIG (reference sequence).

This chain links TRBV7-9 with TRBJ2-2; possibly TRBD2 for D (5 bases). Between the trimmed V and J ends, which lost 1 base and 2 bases, there was a span of 17 bases. Germline CDR1 and CDR2: SEHNR and FQNEAQ (reference sequence). This CDR3 region has 18 residues. CDR3 sequence: CASSLGLASRLNTGELFF. The CDR3 DNA sequence: TGTGCCAGCAGCTTAGGTTTGGCTAGCCGGCTAAACACCGGGGAGCTGTTTTTT.

The V call is TRBV5-1, the J call TRBJ1-5, with a possible D match to TRBD1 (6 bases). Germline V gives CDR1 SGHRS, CDR2 YFSETQ. V was cut by 1 base and J by 1 base, with 9 bases left in between. CDR3 length: 15 amino acids. The CDR3 nucleotides read TGCGCCAGCAGCTTGCACGGACAGAGCAATCAGCCCCAGCATTTT. Residues: CASSLHGQSNQPQHF.

The rearrangement links TRBV5-8 to TRBJ1-1; tentatively, D is TRBD1 (6 bases). In germline, CDR1 is SGHTS, CDR2 YDEGEE. V lost 4 bases to trimming and J lost 5 bases, with 9 bases between them. The CDR3 runs 12 residues. In DNA form, the CDR3 reads TGTGCCAGCAGCCGGGGGCCAACTGAAGCTTTCTTT. Translated: CASSRGPTEAFF.

Comment on this clone: Other DNA sequences from this sample encode an identical CDR3 as well. The rearrangement uses TRBV2 and TRBJ1-2; no reliable D call. V was clipped by 3 bases and J by 6 bases, with 5 bases between them. The CDR3 consists of 11 residues. Germline-derived CDR1 and CDR2 are SNHLY and FYNNEI. The CDR3 bases are TGTGCCAGCAGTGAGTGGGATGGCTACACCTTC. As protein: CASSEWDGYTF.

The V and J genes are TRBV6-1 and TRBJ2-1, with D perhaps matching TRBD2 (6 bases). Germline V gene lookup returns CDR1 MNHNS and CDR2 SASEGT. The CDR3 contains 11 residues. In DNA form, the CDR3 reads TGTGGGTGCGGGAAACACAATGAGCAGTTCTTC. Protein sequence: CGCGKHNEQFF.

The chain has TRBV7-9 and TRBJ2-2; the D gene is possibly TRBD2 (6 bases). V lost 0 bases and J lost 2, with 13 bases in between. The length of the CDR3 is 17 residues. Per the germline V gene, CDR1 is SEHNR and CDR2 is FQNEAQ (reference sequence). Here the CDR3 reads CASSLAAAGRNTGELFF. The CDR3 DNA is TGTGCCAGCAGCTTAGCGGCGGCGGGACGAAACACCGGGGAGCTGTTTTTT.